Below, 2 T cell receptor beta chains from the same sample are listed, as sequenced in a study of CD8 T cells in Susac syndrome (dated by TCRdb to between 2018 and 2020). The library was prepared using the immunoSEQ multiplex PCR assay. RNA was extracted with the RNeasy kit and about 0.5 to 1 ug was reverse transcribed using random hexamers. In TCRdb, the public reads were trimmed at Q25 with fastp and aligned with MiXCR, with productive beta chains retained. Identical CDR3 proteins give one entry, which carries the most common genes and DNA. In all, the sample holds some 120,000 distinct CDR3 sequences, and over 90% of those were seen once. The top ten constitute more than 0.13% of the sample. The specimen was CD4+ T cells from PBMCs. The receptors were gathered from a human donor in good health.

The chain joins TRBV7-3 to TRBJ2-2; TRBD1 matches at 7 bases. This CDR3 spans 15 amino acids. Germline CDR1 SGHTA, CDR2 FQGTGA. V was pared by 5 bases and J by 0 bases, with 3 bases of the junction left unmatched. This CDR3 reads CASSPGTANTGELFF. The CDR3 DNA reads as TGTGCCAGCAGCCCCGGGACAGCGAACACCGGGGAGCTGTTTTTT.

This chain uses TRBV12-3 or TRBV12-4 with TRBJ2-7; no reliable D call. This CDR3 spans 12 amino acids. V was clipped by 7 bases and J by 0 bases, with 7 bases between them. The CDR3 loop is CASIGSSYEQYF. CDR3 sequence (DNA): TGTGCCAGCATCGGCAGCTCCTACGAGCAGTACTTC.